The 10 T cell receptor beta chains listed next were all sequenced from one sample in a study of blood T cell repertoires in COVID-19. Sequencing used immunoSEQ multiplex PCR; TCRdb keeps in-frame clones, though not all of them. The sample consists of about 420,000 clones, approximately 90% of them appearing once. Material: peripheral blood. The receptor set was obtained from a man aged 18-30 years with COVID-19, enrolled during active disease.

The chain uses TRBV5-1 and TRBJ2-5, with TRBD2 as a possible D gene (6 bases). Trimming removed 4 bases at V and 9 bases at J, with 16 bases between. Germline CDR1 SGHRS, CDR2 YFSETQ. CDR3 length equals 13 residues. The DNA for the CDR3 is TGCGCCAGCAGCGTAGGCCCCGGGGAGGCCCAGTACTTC. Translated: CASSVGPGEAQYF. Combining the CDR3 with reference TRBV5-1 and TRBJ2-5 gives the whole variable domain KAGVTQTPRYLIKTRGQQVTLSCSPISGHRSVSWYQQTPGQGLQFLFEYFSETQRNKGNFPGRFSGRQFSNSRSEMNVSTLELGDSALYLCASSVGPGEAQYFGPGTRLLVL.

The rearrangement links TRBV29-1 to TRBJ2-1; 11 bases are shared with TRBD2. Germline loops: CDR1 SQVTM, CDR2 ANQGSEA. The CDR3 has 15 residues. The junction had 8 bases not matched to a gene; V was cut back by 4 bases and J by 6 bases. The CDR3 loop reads CSVVATSGAFNEQFF. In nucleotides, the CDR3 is TGCAGCGTTGTTGCGACTAGCGGGGCCTTCAATGAGCAGTTCTTC.

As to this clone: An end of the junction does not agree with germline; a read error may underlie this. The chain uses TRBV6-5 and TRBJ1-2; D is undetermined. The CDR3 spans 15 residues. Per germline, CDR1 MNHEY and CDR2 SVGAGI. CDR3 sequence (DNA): TGTGCCAGCAGTGACTCCTTCTATGCTAACTATGGCTACACCTTC. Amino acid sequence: CASSDSFYANYGYTF.

This CDR3 is CASSFGRVNNEQFF. The CDR3 DNA reads as TGTGCCAGCAGTTTCGGGAGGGTCAACAATGAGCAGTTCTTC. The gene calls are TRBV28 and TRBJ2-1; 8 bases align to TRBD2. J gave up 5 bases and V 3 bases, and 3 bases lay outside the gene matches. The CDR3 spans 14 residues. The germline CDR1 and CDR2 sequences are MDHEN and SYDVKM.

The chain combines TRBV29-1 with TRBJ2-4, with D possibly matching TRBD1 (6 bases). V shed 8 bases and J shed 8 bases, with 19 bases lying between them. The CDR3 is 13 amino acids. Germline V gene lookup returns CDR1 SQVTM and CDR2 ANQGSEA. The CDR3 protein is CSSRVGRGDIQYF. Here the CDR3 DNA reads TGCAGCTCCAGAGTTGGCAGGGGCGACATTCAGTACTTC.

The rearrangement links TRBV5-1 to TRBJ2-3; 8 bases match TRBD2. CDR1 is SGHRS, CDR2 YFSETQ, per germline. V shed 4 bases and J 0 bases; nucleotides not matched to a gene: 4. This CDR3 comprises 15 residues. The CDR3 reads CASSISGTSTDTQYF. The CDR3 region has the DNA TGCGCCAGCAGCATTAGCGGGACTAGCACAGATACGCAGTATTTT.

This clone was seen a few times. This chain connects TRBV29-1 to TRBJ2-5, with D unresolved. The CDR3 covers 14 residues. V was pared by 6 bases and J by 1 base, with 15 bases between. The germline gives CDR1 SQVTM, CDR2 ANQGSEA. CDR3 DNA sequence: TGCAGCGTAAGAATCACTGGGCTCCAAGAGACCCAGTACTTC. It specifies CSVRITGLQETQYF. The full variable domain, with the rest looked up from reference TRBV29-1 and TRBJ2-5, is SAVISQKPSRDICQRGTSLTIQCQVDSQVTMMFWYRQQPGQSLTLIATANQGSEATYESGFVIDKFPISRPNLTFSTLTVSNMSPEDSSIYLCSVRITGLQETQYFGPGTRLLVL.

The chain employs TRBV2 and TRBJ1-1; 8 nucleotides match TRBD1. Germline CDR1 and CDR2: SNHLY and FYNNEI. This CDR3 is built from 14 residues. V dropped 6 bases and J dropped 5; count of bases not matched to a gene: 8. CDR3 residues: CASRVDREGTEAFF. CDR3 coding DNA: TGTGCCAGCAGGGTGGACAGGGAAGGGACTGAAGCTTTCTTT.

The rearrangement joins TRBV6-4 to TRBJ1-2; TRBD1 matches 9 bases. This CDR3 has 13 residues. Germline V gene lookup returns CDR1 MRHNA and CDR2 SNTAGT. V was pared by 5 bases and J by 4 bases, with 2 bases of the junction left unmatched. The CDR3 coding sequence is TGTGCCAGCAGTACGGGACAGGGCTATGGCTACACCTTC. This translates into CASSTGQGYGYTF.

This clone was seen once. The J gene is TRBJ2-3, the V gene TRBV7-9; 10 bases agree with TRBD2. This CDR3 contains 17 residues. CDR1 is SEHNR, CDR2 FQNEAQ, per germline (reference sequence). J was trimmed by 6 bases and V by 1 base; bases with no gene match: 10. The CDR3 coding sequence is TGTGCCAGCAGCTTAGTAGTAATCCTAGCGGGAGTGGATACGCAGTATTTT. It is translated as CASSLVVILAGVDTQYF.